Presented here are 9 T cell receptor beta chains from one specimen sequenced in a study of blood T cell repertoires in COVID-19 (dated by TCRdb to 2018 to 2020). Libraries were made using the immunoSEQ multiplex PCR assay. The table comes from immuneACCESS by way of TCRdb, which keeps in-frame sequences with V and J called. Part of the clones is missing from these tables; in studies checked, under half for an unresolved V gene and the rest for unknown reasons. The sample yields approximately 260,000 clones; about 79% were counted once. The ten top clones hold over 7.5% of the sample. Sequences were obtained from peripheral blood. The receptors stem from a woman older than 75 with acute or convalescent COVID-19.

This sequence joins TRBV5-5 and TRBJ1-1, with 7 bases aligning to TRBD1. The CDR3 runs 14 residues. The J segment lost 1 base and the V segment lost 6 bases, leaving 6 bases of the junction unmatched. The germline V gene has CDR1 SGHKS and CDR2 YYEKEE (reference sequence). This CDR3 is CASNPGTANTEAFF. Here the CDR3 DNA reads TGTGCCAGCAACCCAGGGACAGCGAACACTGAAGCTTTCTTT.

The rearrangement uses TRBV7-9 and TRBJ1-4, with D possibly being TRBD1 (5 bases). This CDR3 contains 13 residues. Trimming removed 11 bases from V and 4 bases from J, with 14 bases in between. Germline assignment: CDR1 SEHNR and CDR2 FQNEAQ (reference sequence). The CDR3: CAGAGTYNEKLFF. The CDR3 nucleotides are TGTGCCGGGGCGGGAACCTATAATGAAAAACTGTTTTTT.

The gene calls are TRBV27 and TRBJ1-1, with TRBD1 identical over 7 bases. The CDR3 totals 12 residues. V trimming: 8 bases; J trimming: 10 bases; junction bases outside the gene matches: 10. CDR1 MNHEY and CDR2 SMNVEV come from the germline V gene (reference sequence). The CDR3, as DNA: TGTGCCAGCGGGACGGACAGGTTACGAGCTTTCTTT. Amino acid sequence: CASGTDRLRAFF.

The CDR3 region is CASSLAGQGASNYGYTF. The CDR3 DNA is TGTGCCAGCAGCTTGGCGGGACAGGGGGCTTCTAACTATGGCTACACCTTC. V usage is TRBV5-4 and J usage is TRBJ1-2; TRBD1 agrees at 12 bases. V dropped 0 bases and J dropped 0; count of bases not matched to a gene: 3. Per the germline V gene, CDR1 is SGHNT and CDR2 is YYREEE (reference sequence). This CDR3 has 17 amino acids.

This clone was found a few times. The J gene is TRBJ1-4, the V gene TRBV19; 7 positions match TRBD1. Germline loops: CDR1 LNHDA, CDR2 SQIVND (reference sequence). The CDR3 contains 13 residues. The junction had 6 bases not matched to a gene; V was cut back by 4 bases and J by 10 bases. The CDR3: CASSTRDRGKLFF. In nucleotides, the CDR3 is TGTGCCAGTAGTACCCGGGACAGAGGAAAACTGTTTTTT.

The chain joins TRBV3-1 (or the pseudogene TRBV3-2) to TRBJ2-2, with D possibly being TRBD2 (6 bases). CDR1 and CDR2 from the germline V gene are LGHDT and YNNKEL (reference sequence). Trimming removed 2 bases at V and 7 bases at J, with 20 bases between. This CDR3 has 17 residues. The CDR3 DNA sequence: TGTGCCAGCAGCCAACAGATCCCGGGCGGGGTTCGCGGGGAGCTGTTTTTT. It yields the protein CASSQQIPGGVRGELFF.

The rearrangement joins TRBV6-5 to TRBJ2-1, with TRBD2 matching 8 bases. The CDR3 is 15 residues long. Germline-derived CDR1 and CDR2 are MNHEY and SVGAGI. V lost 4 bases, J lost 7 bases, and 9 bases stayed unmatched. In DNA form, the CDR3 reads TGTGCCAGCAGTTCCCCGGGACTAGGGAGAAATGAGCAGTTCTTC. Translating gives CASSSPGLGRNEQFF.

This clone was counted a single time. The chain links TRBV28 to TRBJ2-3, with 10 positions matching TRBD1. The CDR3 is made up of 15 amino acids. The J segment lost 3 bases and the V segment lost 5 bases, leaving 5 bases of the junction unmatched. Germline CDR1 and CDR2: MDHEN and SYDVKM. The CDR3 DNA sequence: TGTGCCAGCAGTCTCTGGGGACAGGGGACAGATACGCAGTATTTT. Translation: CASSLWGQGTDTQYF.

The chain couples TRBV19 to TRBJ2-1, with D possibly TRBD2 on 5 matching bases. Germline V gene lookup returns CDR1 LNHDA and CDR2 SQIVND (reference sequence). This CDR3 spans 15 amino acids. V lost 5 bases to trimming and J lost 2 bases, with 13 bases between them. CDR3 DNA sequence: TGTGCCAGTAGTCCCAGGTCCGGGACCTACAATGAGCAGTTCTTC. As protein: CASSPRSGTYNEQFF.